One and the same sample provided the 13 T cell receptor beta chains below, sequenced in a study of T cells in Graves' hyperthyroidism and ophthalmopathy. RNA transcripts gave rise to amplified TCR beta CDR3 regions. HTBI primers drove first-round RT-PCR of the TCR CDR3. MiXCR, applied by TCRdb to the multiplex PCR reads, yields one record per CDR3 protein. The sample yields under 300,000 distinct CDR3 sequences, about 20% seen once. Input material: blood. All receptors come from a man under 40 with Graves' ophthalmopathy.

This clonotype has only a few counts. V and J are TRBV29-1 and TRBJ1-2; TRBD1 is a possible D gene (5 bases). Germline V lookup: CDR1 SQVTM, CDR2 ANQGSEA. V was trimmed by 5 bases and J by 1 base, leaving 14 bases between them. The CDR3 is 14 amino acids. CDR3 sequence (DNA): TGCAGCGTTAGCGGCCGGGGGTTTAACTATGGCTACACCTTC. Its protein product is CSVSGRGFNYGYTF.

This clonotype was observed a handful of times. The chain carries TRBV5-6 and TRBJ2-1; TRBD1 agrees at 8 bases. This CDR3 region has 14 residues. Germline V gives CDR1 SGHDT, CDR2 YYEEEE. Trimming cost V 0 bases and J 7 bases; bases outside gene matches: 3. The CDR3: CASSLGQGSNEQFF. The CDR3 DNA follows: TGTGCCAGCAGCTTGGGACAGGGGTCTAATGAGCAGTTCTTC.

This clonotype turned up a few times. The J gene is TRBJ1-6, the V gene TRBV6-2 or TRBV6-3; 8 bases map to TRBD1. J was trimmed by 8 bases and V by 0 bases; bases with no gene match: 3. The CDR3 spans 15 residues. From germline, CDR1 is MNHEY and CDR2 SVGEGT. CDR3 nucleotides: TGTGCCAGCAGTTACTCGACAGGGGATTATTCACCCCTCCACTTT. Its protein product is CASSYSTGDYSPLHF.

This chain links TRBV20-1 with TRBJ1-4; D remains ambiguous. Trimming cost V 4 bases and J 0 bases, with 9 bases left between them. Looked up from germline, CDR1 is DFQATT and CDR2 is SNEGSKA (reference sequence). CDR3 length: 14 residues. CDR3 DNA: TGCAGTGCTAAACGACAAGCAACTAATGAAAAACTGTTTTTT. Protein: CSAKRQATNEKLFF.

The chain couples TRBV9 to TRBJ2-1; 14 bases are shared with TRBD2. Germline V gene sequence: CDR1 SGDLS, CDR2 YYNGEE. The CDR3 totals 18 residues. V shed 0 bases and J 8 bases; nucleotides not matched to a gene: 10. The DNA for the CDR3 is TGTGCCAGCAGCGTAGGTCTGGGGACTAGCGGGAGAATAGATGAGCAGTTCTTC. Residues: CASSVGLGTSGRIDEQFF.

V usage is TRBV18 and J usage is TRBJ2-2, with a weak D call TRBD2 (5 bases). Germline CDR1 reads KGHSH; CDR2 reads LQKENI. The length of the CDR3 is 13 residues. The CDR3 nucleotides are TGTGCAGCTACCTGGACTGGAGGTGGGGAGCTGTTTTTT. It specifies CAATWTGGGELFF. Combining the CDR3 with reference TRBV18 and TRBJ2-2 gives the whole variable domain NAGVMQNPRHLVRRRGQEARLRCSPMKGHSHVYWYRQLPEEGLKFMVYLQKENIIDESGMPKERFSAEFPKEGPSILRIQQVVRGDSAAYFCAATWTGGGELFFGEGSRLTVL.

The CDR3 DNA reads TGCAGTGCACTGACAGGGGGCGGTCTTTTTCAGCCCCAGCATTTT. Translating it yields CSALTGGGLFQPQHF. V is TRBV20-1 and J is TRBJ1-5; 10 bases line up with TRBD1. V lost 6 bases to trimming and J lost 6 bases; unmatched junction nucleotides: 11. CDR1 is DFQATT, CDR2 SNEGSKA, per germline (reference sequence). CDR3 length: 15 amino acids.

This chain uses TRBV25-1 with TRBJ2-7; 7 bases fit TRBD1. The germline CDR1 and CDR2 sequences are MGHDK and SYGVNS. The ends lost 1 base at V and 3 bases at J; junction bases unmatched: 9. The CDR3 sequence is 16 residues long. The CDR3 loop reads CASSESGGAGDYEQYF. The CDR3 DNA reads TGTGCCAGCAGTGAATCAGGGGGAGCCGGGGACTACGAGCAGTACTTC.

This clonotype was seen just once. The chain recombines TRBV28 with TRBJ2-5; TRBD1 aligns across 7 bases. The CDR3 runs to 15 residues. V shed 7 bases and J 5 bases; nucleotides not matched to a gene: 13. Germline V gene sequence: CDR1 MDHEN, CDR2 SYDVKM. The CDR3 here is CASTDSGQRVETQYF. CDR3 DNA sequence: TGTGCCAGCACCGACTCGGGACAGAGGGTGGAGACCCAGTACTTC.

This clonotype was seen repeatedly, ten times or more. The chain uses TRBV11-2 and TRBJ2-7, with a possible D match to TRBD1 (5 bases). CDR1 and CDR2 (germline): SGHAT, FQNNGV. This CDR3 spans 14 amino acids. V dropped 2 bases and J dropped 6 bases, with 14 bases sitting between them. The CDR3 bases are TGTGCCAGCAGCTTATTGGGGCGGTTTCGCGAGCAGTACTTC. Amino acid sequence: CASSLLGRFREQYF.

This clonotype has more than one count but fewer than ten. This sequence joins TRBV12-3 or TRBV12-4 and TRBJ1-5; no clear D. Deletions cut 2 bases from V and 0 bases from J, with 8 bases between. This CDR3 comprises 15 residues. This chain's CDR3 is CASSLSRYSNQPQHF. For the CDR3, the DNA is TGTGCCAGCAGTTTATCCAGATATAGCAATCAGCCCCAGCATTTT.

The gene calls are TRBV6-2 or TRBV6-3 and TRBJ2-3, with unresolved D. The germline gives CDR1 MNHEY, CDR2 SVGEGT. The CDR3 sequence is 13 residues long. V was cut by 0 bases and J by 4 bases, with 5 bases left in between. Written as DNA, the CDR3 is TGTGCCAGCAGTTACTCGAGATCAGATACGCAGTATTTT. It translates to CASSYSRSDTQYF.

The V gene is TRBV14, the J gene TRBJ2-1, with 14 nucleotides matching TRBD2. After removal of 4 bases from V and 7 bases from J, the junction contained 6 bases not matched to a gene. From germline, CDR1 is SGHDN and CDR2 FVKESK. The CDR3 is 16 residues long. CDR3 in amino acids: CASSPGTSGSRNEQFF. CDR3 coding DNA: TGTGCCAGCAGCCCCGGGACTAGCGGGAGTCGAAATGAGCAGTTCTTC.